One T cell receptor (beta chain) is described in this entry. Its target is unknown. The table came from immunoSEQ multiplex PCR; TCRdb's copy has only in-frame clones and leaves some out. The sample holds approximately 120,000 clones; 90% to 95% are singletons and the top ten take approximately 1.3%. The data originate from a study of cytomegalovirus exposure and HLA in healthy donors. The CDR3 loop spans 13 amino acids. V lost 3 bases and J lost 8, with 13 bases in between. CDR1 and CDR2 (germline): SGHAT, FQNNGV. Study-wide findings and caveats: Rare sequences made up most TCRs, while some public TCRs were found in many donors. Researchers reported that a few CMV-associated chains were confirmed in vitro as CMV antigen-specific. Within the 120 or so validation repertoires, first-cohort TCR clusters tended to co-occur, according to a later analysis.

This chain joins TRBV11-2 and TRBJ1-2; possible D gene TRBD1, 5 bases. The clonotype comes from a woman aged 18-30 years in good health and CMV-seronegative. Material: PBMCs. CDR3 DNA sequence: TGTGCCAGCAGCTTCCAGACAGCGGGCGGCTACACCTTC. This translates into CASSFQTAGGYTF.